This is a list of T cell receptor beta chains from one sample in a study of a mutant IDH1 vaccine in newly diagnosed glioma. The antigens of these receptors remain unknown. Sequencing used immunoSEQ multiplex PCR; TCRdb keeps in-frame clones, though not all of them. The sample includes some 30,000 clones, approximately 87% seen only once; the top ten take less than 3%. Sequencing used PBMCs, obtained from a glioma patient whose treatment included an IDH1 peptide vaccine. The origin of the receptors is a man in his forties or fifties with glioma. Each CDR3 is given with its conserved first and last residue. The order of the fields is J gene, clone size, V gene, D gene, CDR3 DNA, CDR3 protein. D genes are given only for firm matches. Size tells how often a clone was seen (once, few, many) or the class of an expanded clone, and some rows leave it out.

j_gene: TRBJ1-5; abundance: -; v_gene: TRBV27; d_gene: -; CDR3nt: TGTGCCAGCAGTTTATCCGGGCAGGCAAATCAGCCCCAGCATTTT; CDR3aa: CASSLSGQANQPQHF
j_gene: TRBJ2-3; abundance: -; v_gene: TRBV6-5; d_gene: -; CDR3nt: TGTGCCAGCAGCCGCCGGGACCAGACAGATACGCAGTATTTT; CDR3aa: CASSRRDQTDTQYF
j_gene: TRBJ2-7; abundance: -; v_gene: TRBV7-2; d_gene: TRBD1; CDR3nt: TGTGCCAGCAGCTTAGACAGGGGTGAGCAGTACTTC; CDR3aa: CASSLDRGEQYF
j_gene: TRBJ2-5; abundance: medium-sized; v_gene: TRBV7-7; d_gene: -; CDR3nt: TGTGCCAGCAGCTTAGCGGCGGCAGGGCAAGAGACCCAGTACTTC; CDR3aa: CASSLAAAGQETQYF
j_gene: TRBJ1-2; abundance: -; v_gene: TRBV30; d_gene: -; CDR3nt: TGTGCCTGGGCAAGACAAGGGAACTATGGCTACACCTTC; CDR3aa: CAWARQGNYGYTF
j_gene: TRBJ1-1; abundance: -; v_gene: TRBV6-1; d_gene: -; CDR3nt: TGTGCCAGCAGTATCAGAGACCCACCTAACACTGAAGCTTTCTTT; CDR3aa: CASSIRDPPNTEAFF
j_gene: TRBJ2-5; abundance: -; v_gene: TRBV5-4; d_gene: TRBD2; CDR3nt: TGTGCCAGCACCGCGGGGGGGCCAAGGGAGACCCAGTACTTC; CDR3aa: CASTAGGPRETQYF
j_gene: TRBJ2-3; abundance: -; v_gene: TRBV2; d_gene: -; CDR3nt: TGTGCCAGCAGTGAAGTGGCGGGGGCTCCCTCTACGCAGTATTTT; CDR3aa: CASSEVAGAPSTQYF
j_gene: TRBJ1-1; abundance: -; v_gene: TRBV7-8; d_gene: -; CDR3nt: TGTGCCAGCAGCTCGCAAAGACGGAACACTGAAGCTTTCTTT; CDR3aa: CASSSQRRNTEAFF
j_gene: TRBJ1-1; abundance: few; v_gene: TRBV14; d_gene: -; CDR3nt: TGTGCCAGCAGCCAAAGGTGGCAGGTCGAAGCTTTCTTT; CDR3aa: CASSQRWQVEAFF
j_gene: TRBJ2-7; abundance: -; v_gene: TRBV5-1; d_gene: TRBD2; CDR3nt: TGCGCCAGCAGCTTTAGCGTAGCGGGAGTCGGGTACGAGCAGTACTTC; CDR3aa: CASSFSVAGVGYEQYF
j_gene: TRBJ2-6; abundance: -; v_gene: TRBV6-1; d_gene: -; CDR3nt: TGTGCCAGCAGTGACATTGGCGGTAGGTTAGGCTCTGGGGCCAACGTCCTGACTTTC; CDR3aa: CASSDIGGRLGSGANVLTF
j_gene: TRBJ2-6; abundance: -; v_gene: TRBV30; d_gene: -; CDR3nt: TGTGCCTGGAGTGTGTCGGCCAACGTCCTGACTTTC; CDR3aa: CAWSVSANVLTF
j_gene: TRBJ2-3; abundance: -; v_gene: TRBV7-9; d_gene: -; CDR3nt: TGTGCCGAAGGCTCGGACTCTAGCACAGATACGCAGTATTTT; CDR3aa: CAEGSDSSTDTQYF
j_gene: TRBJ2-6; abundance: -; v_gene: TRBV11-1; d_gene: TRBD1; CDR3nt: TGTGCCAGCAGCCCGGGACAGGGGGCTTCACCTGGGGCCAACGTCCTGACTTTC; CDR3aa: CASSPGQGASPGANVLTF
j_gene: TRBJ1-2; abundance: -; v_gene: TRBV5-1; d_gene: TRBD1; CDR3nt: TGCGCCAGCAGCTTAACAGGGGCTTCTAACTATGGCTACACCTTC; CDR3aa: CASSLTGASNYGYTF
j_gene: TRBJ1-5; abundance: -; v_gene: TRBV28; d_gene: -; CDR3nt: TGTGCCAGCTTAAAGGGGCAGTTCAATCAGCCCCAGCATTTT; CDR3aa: CASLKGQFNQPQHF
j_gene: TRBJ2-6; abundance: -; v_gene: TRBV27; d_gene: -; CDR3nt: TGTGCCAGCAGTTTTCTTAGCTCTGGGGCCAACGTCCTGACTTTC; CDR3aa: CASSFLSSGANVLTF
j_gene: TRBJ2-2; abundance: -; v_gene: TRBV5-5; d_gene: -; CDR3nt: TGTGCCAGCAGCTTTCAGTCCGGGAGAGGAGGTGGCCTGTTTTTT; CDR3aa: CASSFQSGRGGGLFF
j_gene: TRBJ2-1; abundance: -; v_gene: TRBV6-5; d_gene: TRBD1; CDR3nt: TGTGCCAGCAGTGTCCGGGACAGGGGGGTTGATGAGCAGTTCTTC; CDR3aa: CASSVRDRGVDEQFF
j_gene: TRBJ1-3; abundance: -; v_gene: TRBV6-4; d_gene: -; CDR3nt: TGTGCCAGCAAATCACTGCTCTCTGGAAACACCATATATTTT; CDR3aa: CASKSLLSGNTIYF
j_gene: TRBJ2-1; abundance: -; v_gene: TRBV7-9; d_gene: -; CDR3nt: TGTGCCAGCAGCTTGACACCTTGGGGATACAATGAGCAGTTCTTC; CDR3aa: CASSLTPWGYNEQFF
j_gene: TRBJ2-7; abundance: -; v_gene: TRBV25-1; d_gene: TRBD2; CDR3nt: TGTGCCAGCAGTGTAACCGGGACTAGCGGGAGGCTGCAGTACTTC; CDR3aa: CASSVTGTSGRLQYF
j_gene: TRBJ2-4; abundance: -; v_gene: TRBV5-1; d_gene: TRBD1; CDR3nt: TGCGCCAGCAGCTTTGGACAGGTGGCCAAAAACATTCAGTACTTC; CDR3aa: CASSFGQVAKNIQYF
j_gene: TRBJ1-4; abundance: -; v_gene: TRBV7-8; d_gene: -; CDR3nt: TGTGCCAGCAGCACTCGGAACGATGAAAAACTGTTTTTT; CDR3aa: CASSTRNDEKLFF
j_gene: TRBJ2-3; abundance: -; v_gene: TRBV10-1; d_gene: -; CDR3nt: TGCGCCAGCAGTGAGTCGAAGCGGAATACGCAGTATTTT; CDR3aa: CASSESKRNTQYF
j_gene: TRBJ2-3; abundance: -; v_gene: TRBV11-2; d_gene: TRBD2; CDR3nt: TGTGCCAGCAGCTTTGTGGCTAGCGGTTACACAGATACGCAGTATTTT; CDR3aa: CASSFVASGYTDTQYF
j_gene: TRBJ2-7; abundance: -; v_gene: TRBV11-2; d_gene: TRBD1; CDR3nt: TGTGCCAGCAGCCCTGACAGGGGTTACGAGCAGTACTTC; CDR3aa: CASSPDRGYEQYF
j_gene: TRBJ2-7; abundance: -; v_gene: TRBV7-6; d_gene: -; CDR3nt: TGTGCCAGCAGCTTAGAGGGTCCAACGATCTACGAGCAGTACTTC; CDR3aa: CASSLEGPTIYEQYF
j_gene: TRBJ2-7; abundance: -; v_gene: TRBV29-1; d_gene: TRBD1; CDR3nt: TGCAGCGCCCAGACAGGGGCCTACGAGCAGTACTTC; CDR3aa: CSAQTGAYEQYF
j_gene: TRBJ1-1; abundance: -; v_gene: TRBV10-2; d_gene: -; CDR3nt: TGCGCCAGCAGTGAGGGCGGCACTGAAGCTTTCTTT; CDR3aa: CASSEGGTEAFF
j_gene: TRBJ2-7; abundance: -; v_gene: TRBV11-2; d_gene: -; CDR3nt: TGTGCCAGCAGCTTAGTTGTGCGGGACGAGCAGTACTTC; CDR3aa: CASSLVVRDEQYF
j_gene: TRBJ2-3; abundance: -; v_gene: TRBV4-2; d_gene: -; CDR3nt: TGTGCCAGCAGCCGAGTGGGAGATACGCAGTATTTT; CDR3aa: CASSRVGDTQYF
j_gene: TRBJ2-4; abundance: once; v_gene: TRBV7-8; d_gene: -; CDR3nt: TGTGCCAGCAGCTTACCGGAGGATTCCCTCATAGCCAAAAACATTCAGTACTTC; CDR3aa: CASSLPEDSLIAKNIQYF
j_gene: TRBJ1-2; abundance: -; v_gene: TRBV2; d_gene: TRBD1; CDR3nt: TGTGCCAGCAGTGAAAAAGGGGGCTCCTATGGCTACACCTTC; CDR3aa: CASSEKGGSYGYTF
j_gene: TRBJ1-3; abundance: -; v_gene: TRBV28; d_gene: -; CDR3nt: TGTGCCAGCTCAGATAGGACGGCTCGCTCTGGAAACACCATATATTTT; CDR3aa: CASSDRTARSGNTIYF
j_gene: TRBJ2-2; abundance: -; v_gene: TRBV10-3; d_gene: -; CDR3nt: TGTGCCATCAGGGCCGGGGGAGAGTTCACCGGGGAGCTGTTTTTT; CDR3aa: CAIRAGGEFTGELFF
j_gene: TRBJ1-2; abundance: -; v_gene: TRBV5-8; d_gene: -; CDR3nt: TGTGCCAGCAGCTTGTATAGGGGGGTGAGAGATGGCTACACCTTC; CDR3aa: CASSLYRGVRDGYTF
j_gene: TRBJ2-7; abundance: -; v_gene: TRBV25-1; d_gene: TRBD1; CDR3nt: TGTGCCAGCAGTGCTCCGGGACAGGGGATCGGCGAGCAGTACTTC; CDR3aa: CASSAPGQGIGEQYF
j_gene: TRBJ2-7; abundance: -; v_gene: TRBV25-1; d_gene: -; CDR3nt: TGTGCCAGCAGTGAGACCAGGAGCTCCTACGAGCAGTACTTC; CDR3aa: CASSETRSSYEQYF
j_gene: TRBJ1-5; abundance: -; v_gene: TRBV28; d_gene: -; CDR3nt: TGTGCCAGCGGAAAGGGAACAGGGCAGCCCCAGCATTTT; CDR3aa: CASGKGTGQPQHF
j_gene: TRBJ1-2; abundance: -; v_gene: TRBV7-2; d_gene: -; CDR3nt: TGTGCCAGCAGCCCAACCCGACTCATTACGGGTTTGAACTTTGGCTACACCTTC; CDR3aa: CASSPTRLITGLNFGYTF
j_gene: TRBJ1-3; abundance: -; v_gene: TRBV4-1; d_gene: TRBD1; CDR3nt: TGCGCCAGCAGCCAGGCGGACAGGGGACCTGGAAACACCATATATTTT; CDR3aa: CASSQADRGPGNTIYF
j_gene: TRBJ2-6; abundance: -; v_gene: TRBV27; d_gene: TRBD1; CDR3nt: TGTGCCAGCAGTGCCTCCGGGACAGGGTTCGCTGGGGCCAACGTCCTGACTTTC; CDR3aa: CASSASGTGFAGANVLTF
j_gene: TRBJ2-1; abundance: -; v_gene: TRBV11-2; d_gene: TRBD2; CDR3nt: TGTGCCAGCAGCCCTGGGACTATAGTCTCCAATGAGCAGTTCTTC; CDR3aa: CASSPGTIVSNEQFF
j_gene: TRBJ2-5; abundance: -; v_gene: TRBV5-4; d_gene: TRBD2; CDR3nt: TGTGCCAGCAGCCCTAAGGCTAGCGGGGGGGCAATTTCAGAGACCCAGTACTTC; CDR3aa: CASSPKASGGAISETQYF
j_gene: TRBJ2-3; abundance: -; v_gene: TRBV19; d_gene: -; CDR3nt: TGTGCCAGTACCGAATCCGGGGTCACAGATACGCAGTATTTT; CDR3aa: CASTESGVTDTQYF
j_gene: TRBJ2-7; abundance: -; v_gene: TRBV7-2; d_gene: -; CDR3nt: TGTGCCAGCAGCCCCCAAGGGGCGTCCTACGAGCAGTACTTC; CDR3aa: CASSPQGASYEQYF